Below are 11 T cell receptor beta chains sequenced from a single sample in a study of cytomegalovirus exposure and HLA in healthy donors. Produced via immunoSEQ multiplex PCR; TCRdb's table is partial and in-frame only. The repertoire holds roughly 80,000 clones, with roughly 93% as singletons. Sequenced sample: PBMCs. All receptors derive from a young man in good health and CMV-seronegative.

The chain joins TRBV11-3 to TRBJ2-7; possibly TRBD1 for D (6 bases). CDR1 and CDR2 (germline): SGHNT, YENEEA. The germline V and J ends were trimmed by 3 bases and 5 bases, with 17 bases remaining between them. The CDR3 is 15 amino acids. This CDR3 reads CASSFLLQGFHEQYF. The CDR3 DNA reads TGTGCCAGCAGCTTTCTCCTACAGGGTTTCCACGAGCAGTACTTC.

V is TRBV5-1 and J is TRBJ2-7; TRBD1 matches at 8 bases. The CDR3 has 14 residues. Trimming took 4 bases from V and 4 from J; bases not matched to a gene: 7. Germline V gene sequence: CDR1 SGHRS, CDR2 YFSETQ. CDR3 sequence: CASSAKGQAYEQYF. CDR3 in DNA: TGCGCCAGCAGCGCAAAGGGACAGGCGTACGAGCAGTACTTC.

The V gene is TRBV7-2, the J gene TRBJ2-2; 8 positions match TRBD1. The CDR3 has 17 residues. J gave up 4 bases and V 1 base, and 8 bases lay outside the gene matches. Germline V CDR1 and CDR2: SGHTA, FQGNSA. The DNA of the CDR3 is TGTGCCAGCAGCTTAGGGGCGGACAGGGAACGCACCGGGGAGCTGTTTTTT. This codes for CASSLGADRERTGELFF.

This chain connects TRBV5-4 to TRBJ2-2; no firm D call. This CDR3 is 15 amino acids long. Per germline, CDR1 SGHNT and CDR2 YYREEE (reference sequence). V was pared by 4 bases and J by 0 bases, with 10 bases between. This chain's CDR3 is CASSPPTANTGELFF. The CDR3 DNA is TGTGCCAGCAGCCCTCCGACTGCGAACACCGGGGAGCTGTTTTTT.

The rearrangement joins TRBV7-8 to TRBJ2-1; D may be TRBD2 (6 bases). The V gene's germline CDR1 is SGHVS and CDR2 FQNEAQ. The CDR3 is 15 amino acids. The germline V and J ends were trimmed by 4 bases and 5 bases, with 15 bases remaining between them. CDR3 DNA: TGTGCCAGCAGCTCCCGACTAGGACGAAACAATGAGCAGTTCTTC. Protein: CASSSRLGRNNEQFF. Complete variable domain (other parts from reference TRBV7-8 and TRBJ2-1): GAGVSQSPRYKVAKRGQDVALRCDPISGHVSLFWYQQALGQGPEFLTYFQNEAQLDKSGLPSDRFFAERPEGSVSTLKIQRTQQEDSAVYLCASSSRLGRNNEQFFGPGTRLTVL.

This sequence joins TRBV5-6 and TRBJ2-7; D is perhaps TRBD2 (6 bases). Deletions cut 0 bases from V and 3 bases from J, with 10 bases between. The CDR3 has 14 residues. Germline V gives CDR1 SGHDT, CDR2 YYEEEE. In nucleotides, the CDR3 is TGTGCCAGCAGCTTGGGGCGGGGTTTCTACGAGCAGTACTTC. Residues: CASSLGRGFYEQYF.

V and J are TRBV10-2 and TRBJ2-7, with a tentative D call TRBD1 (6 bases). The germline V gene encodes CDR1 WSHSY and CDR2 SAAADI. CDR3 length: 13 amino acids. Trimming stripped 7 bases from V and 1 base from J, with 11 bases between. Written as DNA, the CDR3 is TGCGCCAGCACTCCGGGACAATCCTACGAGCAGTACTTC. Its translation is CASTPGQSYEQYF.

This clone was found once. The chain is built from TRBV5-4 and TRBJ1-1; TRBD1 matches 7 bases. The CDR3 extends over 13 amino acids. V gave up 4 bases and J gave up 5 bases; unmatched junction bases: 5. Germline CDR1 and CDR2: SGHNT and YYREEE (reference sequence). CDR3 DNA: TGTGCCAGCAGCCCTCGGGACAGAACTGAAGCTTTCTTT. This sequence encodes CASSPRDRTEAFF.

This clone has just one count. This rearrangement joins TRBV29-1 to TRBJ1-5; TRBD1 is a possible D gene (6 bases). V lost 4 bases to trimming and J lost 4 bases, with 23 bases between them. The CDR3 covers 17 residues. Germline V gene lookup returns CDR1 SQVTM and CDR2 ANQGSEA. CDR3 coding DNA: TGCAGCGTTGTCCTCCCCGGGACACCCATGGAGAATCAGCCCCAGCATTTT. It is translated as CSVVLPGTPMENQPQHF.

This chain joins TRBV28 and TRBJ2-7, with 9 positions matching TRBD1. The CDR3 has 15 residues. Trimming at V came to 6 bases and at J to 3 bases, leaving 9 bases not matched to a gene. CDR1 and CDR2 from the germline V gene are MDHEN and SYDVKM. CDR3 region: CASSRMGQGNYEQYF. The DNA of the CDR3 is TGTGCCAGCAGCCGGATGGGACAGGGAAACTACGAGCAGTACTTC. Full variable domain (outside the CDR3, taken from reference TRBV28 and TRBJ2-7): DVKVTQSSRYLVKRTGEKVFLECVQDMDHENMFWYRQDPGLGLRLIYFSYDVKMKEKGDIPEGYSVSREKKERFSLILESASTNQTSMYLCASSRMGQGNYEQYFGPGTRLTVT.

For the CDR3, the DNA is TGTGCCAGCAGGGATCGACAGGGGTGGACCCAAGAGACCCAGTACTTC. Residues: CASRDRQGWTQETQYF. The chain combines TRBV6-6 with TRBJ2-5, with TRBD1 matching over 8 bases. J was trimmed by 1 base and V by 6 bases; bases with no gene match: 10. The CDR3 is 16 amino acids. Germline V gene data show CDR1 as MNHNY and CDR2 as SVGAGI (reference sequence).